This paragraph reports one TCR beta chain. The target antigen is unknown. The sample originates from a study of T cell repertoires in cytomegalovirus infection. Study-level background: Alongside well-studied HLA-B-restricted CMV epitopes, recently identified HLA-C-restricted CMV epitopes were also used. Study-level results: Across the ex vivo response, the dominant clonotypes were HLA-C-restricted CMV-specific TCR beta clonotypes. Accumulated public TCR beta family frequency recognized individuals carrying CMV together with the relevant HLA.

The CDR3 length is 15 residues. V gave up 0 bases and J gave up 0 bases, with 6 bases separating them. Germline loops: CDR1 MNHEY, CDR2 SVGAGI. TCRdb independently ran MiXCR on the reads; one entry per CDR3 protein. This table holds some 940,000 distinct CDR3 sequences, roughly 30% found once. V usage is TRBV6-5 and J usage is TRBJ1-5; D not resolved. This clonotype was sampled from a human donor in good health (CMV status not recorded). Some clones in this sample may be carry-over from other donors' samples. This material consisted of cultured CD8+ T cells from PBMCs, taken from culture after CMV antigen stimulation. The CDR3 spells CASSYSFDSNQPQHF. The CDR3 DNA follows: TGTGCCAGCAGTTACTCCTTTGATAGCAATCAGCCCCAGCATTTT.